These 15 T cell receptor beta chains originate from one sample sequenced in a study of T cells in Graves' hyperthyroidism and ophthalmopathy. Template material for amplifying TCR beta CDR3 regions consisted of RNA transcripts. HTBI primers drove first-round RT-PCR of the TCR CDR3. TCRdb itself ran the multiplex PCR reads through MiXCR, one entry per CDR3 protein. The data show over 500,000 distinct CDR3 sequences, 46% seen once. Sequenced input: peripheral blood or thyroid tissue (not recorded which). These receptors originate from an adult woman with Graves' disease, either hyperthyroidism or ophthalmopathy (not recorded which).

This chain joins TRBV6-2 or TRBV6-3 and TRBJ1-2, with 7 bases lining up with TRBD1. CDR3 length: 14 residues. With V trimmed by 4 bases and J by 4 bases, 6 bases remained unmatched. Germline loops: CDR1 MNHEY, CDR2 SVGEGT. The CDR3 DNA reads TGTGCCAGCAGTTCTGTGGGACAGATCTATGGCTACACCTTC. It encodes CASSSVGQIYGYTF.

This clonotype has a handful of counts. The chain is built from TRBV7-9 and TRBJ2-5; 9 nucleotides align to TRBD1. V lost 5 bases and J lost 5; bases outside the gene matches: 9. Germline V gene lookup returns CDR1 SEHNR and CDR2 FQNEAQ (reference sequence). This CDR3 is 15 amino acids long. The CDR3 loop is CASSPGTGLGETQYF. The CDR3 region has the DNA TGTGCCAGCAGCCCAGGGACAGGGTTGGGTGAGACCCAGTACTTC.

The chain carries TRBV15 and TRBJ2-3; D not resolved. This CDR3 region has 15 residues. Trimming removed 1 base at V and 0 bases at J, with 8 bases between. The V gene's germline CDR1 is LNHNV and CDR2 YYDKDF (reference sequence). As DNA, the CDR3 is TGTGCCACCAGCAGAGTTCCTCGGAGCACAGATACGCAGTATTTT. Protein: CATSRVPRSTDTQYF.

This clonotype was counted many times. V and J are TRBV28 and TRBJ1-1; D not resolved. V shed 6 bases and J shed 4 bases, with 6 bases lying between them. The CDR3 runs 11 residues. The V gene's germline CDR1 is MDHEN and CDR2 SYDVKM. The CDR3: CASREITEAFF. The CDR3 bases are TGTGCCAGCAGGGAAATCACTGAAGCTTTCTTT.

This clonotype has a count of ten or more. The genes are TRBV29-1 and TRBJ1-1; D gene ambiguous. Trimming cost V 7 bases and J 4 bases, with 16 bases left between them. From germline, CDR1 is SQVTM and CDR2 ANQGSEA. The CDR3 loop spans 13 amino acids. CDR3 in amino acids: CSGHQQRSTEAFF. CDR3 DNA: TGCAGCGGTCATCAACAGAGGAGCACTGAAGCTTTCTTT.

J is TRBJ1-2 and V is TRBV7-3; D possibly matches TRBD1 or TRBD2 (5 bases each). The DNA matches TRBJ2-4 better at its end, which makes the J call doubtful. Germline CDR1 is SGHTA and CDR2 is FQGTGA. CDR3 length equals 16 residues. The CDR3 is CASSLTPGRQGNIQYF. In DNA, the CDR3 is TGTGCCAGCAGCTTAACTCCGGGACGTCAGGGAAACATTCAGTACTTC.

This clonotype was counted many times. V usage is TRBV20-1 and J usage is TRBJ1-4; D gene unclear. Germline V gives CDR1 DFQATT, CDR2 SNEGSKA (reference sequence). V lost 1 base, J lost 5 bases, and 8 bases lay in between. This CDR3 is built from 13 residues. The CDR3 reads CSARVPPNEKLFF. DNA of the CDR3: TGCAGTGCTAGAGTCCCTCCCAATGAAAAACTGTTTTTT.

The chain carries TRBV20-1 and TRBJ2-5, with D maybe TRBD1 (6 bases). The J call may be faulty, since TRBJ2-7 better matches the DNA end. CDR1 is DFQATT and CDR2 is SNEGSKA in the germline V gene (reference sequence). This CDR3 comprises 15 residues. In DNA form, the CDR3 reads TGCAGTGCTAGTATGGGGGCAGGGGAATCCTACGAGCAGTACTTC. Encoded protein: CSASMGAGESYEQYF.

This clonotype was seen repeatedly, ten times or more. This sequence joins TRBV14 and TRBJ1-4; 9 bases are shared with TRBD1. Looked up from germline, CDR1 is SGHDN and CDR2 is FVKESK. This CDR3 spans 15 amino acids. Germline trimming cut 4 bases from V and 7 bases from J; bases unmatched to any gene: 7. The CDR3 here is CASSRNRGRVEKLFF. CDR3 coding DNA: TGTGCCAGCAGCCGGAACAGGGGGCGTGTTGAAAAACTGTTTTTT.

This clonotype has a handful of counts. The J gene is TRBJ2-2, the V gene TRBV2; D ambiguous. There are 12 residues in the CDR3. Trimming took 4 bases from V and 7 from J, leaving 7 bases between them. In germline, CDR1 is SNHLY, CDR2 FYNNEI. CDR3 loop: CASSAESGELFF. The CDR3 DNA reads TGTGCCAGCAGTGCGGAGAGCGGGGAGCTGTTTTTT.

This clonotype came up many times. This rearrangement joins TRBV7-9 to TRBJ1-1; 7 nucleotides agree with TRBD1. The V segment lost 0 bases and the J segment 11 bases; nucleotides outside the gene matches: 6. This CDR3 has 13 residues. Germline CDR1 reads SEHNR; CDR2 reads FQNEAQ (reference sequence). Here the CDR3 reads CASSLAALRGAFF. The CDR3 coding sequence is TGTGCCAGCAGCTTAGCGGCCCTCAGGGGGGCTTTCTTT.

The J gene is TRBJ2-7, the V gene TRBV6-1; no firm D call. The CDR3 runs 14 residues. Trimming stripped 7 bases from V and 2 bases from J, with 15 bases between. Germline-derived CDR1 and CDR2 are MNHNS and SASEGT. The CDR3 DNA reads TGTGCCAGCACCCCTAGATTAACCCCCTACGAGCAGTACTTC. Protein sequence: CASTPRLTPYEQYF.

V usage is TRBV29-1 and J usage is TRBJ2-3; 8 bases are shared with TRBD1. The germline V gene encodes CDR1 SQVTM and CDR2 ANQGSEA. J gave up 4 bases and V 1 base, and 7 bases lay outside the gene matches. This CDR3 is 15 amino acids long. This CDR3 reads CSVEVRRQGPDTQYF. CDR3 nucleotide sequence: TGCAGCGTTGAAGTTCGCCGACAGGGGCCAGATACGCAGTATTTT.

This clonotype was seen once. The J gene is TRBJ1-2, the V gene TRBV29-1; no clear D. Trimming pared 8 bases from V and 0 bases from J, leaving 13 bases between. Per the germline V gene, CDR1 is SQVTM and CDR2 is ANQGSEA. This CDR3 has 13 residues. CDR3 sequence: CSPRLGANYGYTF. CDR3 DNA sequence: TGCAGCCCACGTCTAGGAGCTAACTATGGCTACACCTTC.

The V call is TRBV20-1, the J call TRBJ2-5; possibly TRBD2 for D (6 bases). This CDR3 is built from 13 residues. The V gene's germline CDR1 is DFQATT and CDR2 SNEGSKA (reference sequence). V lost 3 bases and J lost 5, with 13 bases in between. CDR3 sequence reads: CSARSGTLETQYF. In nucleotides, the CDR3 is TGCAGTGCTAGGAGTGGGACTTTGGAGACCCAGTACTTC.